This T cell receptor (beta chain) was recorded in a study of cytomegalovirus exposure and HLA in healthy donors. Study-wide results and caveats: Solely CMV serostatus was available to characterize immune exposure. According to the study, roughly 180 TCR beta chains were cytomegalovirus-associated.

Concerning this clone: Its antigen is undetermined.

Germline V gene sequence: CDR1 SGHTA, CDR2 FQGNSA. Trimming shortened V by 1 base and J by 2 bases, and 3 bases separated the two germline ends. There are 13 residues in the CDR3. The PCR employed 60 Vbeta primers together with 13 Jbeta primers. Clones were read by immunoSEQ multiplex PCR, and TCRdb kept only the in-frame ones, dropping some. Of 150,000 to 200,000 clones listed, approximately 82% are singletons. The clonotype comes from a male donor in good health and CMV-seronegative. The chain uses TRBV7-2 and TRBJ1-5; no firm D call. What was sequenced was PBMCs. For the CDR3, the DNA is TGTGCCAGCAGCTTAGTCGGCAATCAGCCCCAGCATTTT. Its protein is CASSLVGNQPQHF.